One T cell receptor (beta chain) is described in this entry. Method: immunoSEQ multiplex PCR; TCRdb's copy keeps in-frame clones and lacks some. The data contain around 470,000 clones, 80% to 90% of them singletons. This sample is drawn from a study of blood T cell repertoires in COVID-19. Study at large: PBMCs, B-cell-depleted T cells, or T cells were the source of the cDNA or gDNA that made up the material.

This CDR3 is built from 13 residues. The trim removed 6 bases at V and 9 bases at J, leaving 9 bases unmatched. The germline V gene encodes CDR1 SEHNR and CDR2 FQNEAQ (reference sequence). This clonotype was obtained from a man aged 18 to 30 with COVID-19, enrolled during active disease. Material for sequencing was peripheral blood. This chain joins TRBV7-9 and TRBJ1-2, with 8 nucleotides matching TRBD1. CDR3 loop: CASSLGTGDSYTF. The CDR3, as DNA: TGTGCCAGCAGTCTCGGGACAGGAGACAGCTACACCTTC.